Shown below are 10 T cell receptor beta chains from a single sample sequenced in a study of T cells after yellow fever vaccination. In TCRdb, the 5' RACE reads were re-called with MiXCR into one record per CDR3 protein. The sample records under 50,000 distinct CDR3 sequences, about 6.3% being singletons. The specimen comprised PBMCs, either bulk or a sorted T-cell subset (CD4+, CD8+, memory, or dextramer-sorted; not recorded which), sampled 45 days after the yellow fever booster vaccination. The receptor source for this set is a man aged 30-40 years who received the YFV17D yellow fever vaccine.

The V call is TRBV7-2, the J call TRBJ1-5, with D possibly matching TRBD1 (5 bases). The V gene lost 2 bases and the J gene lost 4 bases, with 15 bases spanning the gap. The CDR3 runs to 16 residues. Germline loops: CDR1 SGHTA, CDR2 FQGNSA. CDR3 sequence (DNA): TGTGCCAGCAGCTTACGTTCCGGACAAGGGAATCAGCCCCAGCATTTT. Its protein product is CASSLRSGQGNQPQHF.

The gene calls are TRBV20-1 and TRBJ1-1; the D is unclear. Trimming shortened V by 1 base and J by 5 bases, and 14 bases separated the two germline ends. In germline, CDR1 is DFQATT, CDR2 SNEGSKA (reference sequence). The length of the CDR3 is 14 residues. The CDR3 nucleotides are TGCAGTGCTAGAGTAAGACCGGCATTGACTGAAGCTTTCTTT. Translation gives CSARVRPALTEAFF.

This clonotype was counted at least ten times. The chain uses TRBV28 and TRBJ1-3; no reliable D call. This CDR3 contains 14 residues. The V end was cut by 5 bases, the J end by 0 bases, with 8 bases between. Germline V gene lookup returns CDR1 MDHEN and CDR2 SYDVKM. Here the CDR3 DNA reads TGTGCCAGCAGTCCCCCCCGCTCTGGAAACACCATATATTTT. Encoded protein: CASSPPRSGNTIYF.

The gene calls are TRBV5-4 and TRBJ1-4; D might be TRBD1 (5 bases). The length of the CDR3 is 15 residues. The V gene lost 0 bases and the J gene lost 7 bases, with 13 bases spanning the gap. From germline, CDR1 is SGHNT and CDR2 YYREEE (reference sequence). CDR3: CASSLAGQGPEKLFF. CDR3 DNA sequence: TGTGCCAGCAGCTTGGCCGGGCAGGGCCCTGAAAAACTGTTTTTT.

The CDR3 DNA reads as TGCAGTGCCACGGGACAGGCCAAGGGGAACACTGAAGCTTTCTTT. Amino acids: CSATGQAKGNTEAFF. V and J are TRBV20-1 and TRBJ1-1; 8 bases are shared with TRBD1. J gave up 1 base and V 6 bases, and 10 bases lay outside the gene matches. Germline V gene lookup returns CDR1 DFQATT and CDR2 SNEGSKA (reference sequence). CDR3 length: 15 amino acids.

This clonotype has only a few counts. The CDR3 DNA follows: TGCGCCAGCAGCCAAGCGGGAGGGCTAGCCAAAAACATTCAGTACTTC. It codes for CASSQAGGLAKNIQYF. V gene TRBV4-1 combines with J gene TRBJ2-4; 8 nucleotides align to TRBD2. In germline, CDR1 is MGHRA, CDR2 YSYEKL. The CDR3 runs to 16 residues. Trimming at V came to 1 base and at J to 0 bases, leaving 2 bases not matched to a gene.

Concerning this clonotype: A single base separates this from a much larger clone, so it may be a read error. The genes are TRBV20-1 and TRBJ2-5; TRBD1 might be the D (6 bases). Per the germline V gene, CDR1 is DFQATT and CDR2 is SNEGSKA (reference sequence). The CDR3 loop spans 15 amino acids. The V end was cut by 6 bases, the J end by 4 bases, with 21 bases between. The CDR3 region is CSAAWSGEWVETQYF. The CDR3 DNA reads TGCAGTGCCGCTTGGTCAGGGGAGTGGGTAGAGACCCAGTACTTC.

This clonotype showed up many times. The chain links TRBV4-2 to TRBJ2-3, with 7 bases that match TRBD2. Losses at the gene ends were 0 bases for V and 5 bases for J; bases not matched to a gene: 5. The CDR3 extends over 15 amino acids. Germline V CDR1 and CDR2: LGHNA, YNFKEQ. The CDR3 loop is CASSQEGREIDTQYF. CDR3 nucleotides: TGTGCCAGCAGCCAAGAGGGGCGGGAGATAGATACGCAGTATTTT.

This clonotype was detected many times. The chain carries TRBV4-2 and TRBJ2-2; D is unresolved. CDR1 is LGHNA, CDR2 YNFKEQ, per germline. The CDR3 has 22 residues. Trimming left V 3 bases short and J 0 bases short, with 29 bases between. CDR3 DNA sequence: TGTGCCAGCAGCCAGTGGATTCCACAGACGCTCCTTGAGTTGCCGAACACCGGGGAGCTGTTTTTT. It translates to CASSQWIPQTLLELPNTGELFF.

This clonotype has only a few counts. The V call is TRBV20-1, the J call TRBJ1-2; 9 bases map to TRBD1. CDR3 size: 13 residues. Germline V gene data show CDR1 as DFQATT and CDR2 as SNEGSKA (reference sequence). The trim removed 5 bases at V and 3 bases at J, leaving 4 bases unmatched. The CDR3 loop reads CSAHRGQDYGYTF. The CDR3 DNA follows: TGCAGTGCTCACAGGGGGCAGGACTATGGCTACACCTTC.